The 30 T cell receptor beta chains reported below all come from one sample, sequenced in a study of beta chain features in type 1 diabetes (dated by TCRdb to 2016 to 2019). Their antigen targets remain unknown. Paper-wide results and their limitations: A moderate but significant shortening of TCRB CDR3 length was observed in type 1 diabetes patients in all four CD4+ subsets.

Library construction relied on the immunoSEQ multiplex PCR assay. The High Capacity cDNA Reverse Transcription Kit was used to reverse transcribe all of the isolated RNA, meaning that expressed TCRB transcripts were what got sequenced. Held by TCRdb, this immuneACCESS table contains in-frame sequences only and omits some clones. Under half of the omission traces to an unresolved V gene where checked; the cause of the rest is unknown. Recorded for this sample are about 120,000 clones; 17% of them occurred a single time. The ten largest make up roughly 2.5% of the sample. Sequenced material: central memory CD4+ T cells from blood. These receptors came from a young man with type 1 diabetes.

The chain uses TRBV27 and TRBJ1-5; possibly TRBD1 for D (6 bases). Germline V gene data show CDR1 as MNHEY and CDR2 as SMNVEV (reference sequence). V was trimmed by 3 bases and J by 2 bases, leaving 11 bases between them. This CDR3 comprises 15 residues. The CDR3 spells CASSLNRVGNQPQHF. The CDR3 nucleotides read TGTGCCAGCAGTTTGAACAGGGTGGGCAATCAGCCCCAGCATTTT.

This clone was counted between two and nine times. CDR3 DNA sequence: TGTGCCAGCTCACCCTCAGGGGTGAACACTGAAGCTTTCTTT. Amino acid sequence: CASSPSGVNTEAFF. This chain connects TRBV18 to TRBJ1-1, with TRBD1 as a possible D gene (6 bases). V lost 3 bases and J lost 0, with 8 bases in between. The germline gives CDR1 KGHSH, CDR2 LQKENI. CDR3 size: 14 residues.

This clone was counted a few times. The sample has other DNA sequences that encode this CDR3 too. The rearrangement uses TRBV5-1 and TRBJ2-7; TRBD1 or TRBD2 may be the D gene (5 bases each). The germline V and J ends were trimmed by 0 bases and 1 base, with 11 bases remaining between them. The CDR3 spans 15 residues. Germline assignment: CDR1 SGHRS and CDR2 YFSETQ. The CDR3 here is CASSLAPGTSYEQYF. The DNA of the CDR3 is TGCGCCAGCAGCTTGGCGCCAGGGACGTCCTACGAGCAGTACTTC.

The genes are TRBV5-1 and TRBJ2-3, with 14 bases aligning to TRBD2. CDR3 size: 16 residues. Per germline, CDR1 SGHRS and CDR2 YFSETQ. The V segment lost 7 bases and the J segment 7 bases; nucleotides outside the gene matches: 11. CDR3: CASRTSGGSLVNTQYF. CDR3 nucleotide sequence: TGCGCCAGCCGGACTAGCGGGGGGTCCCTCGTAAATACGCAGTATTTT.

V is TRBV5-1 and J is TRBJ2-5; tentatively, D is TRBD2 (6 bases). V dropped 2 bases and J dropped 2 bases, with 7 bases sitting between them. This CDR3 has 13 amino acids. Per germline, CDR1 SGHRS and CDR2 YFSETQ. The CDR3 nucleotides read TGCGCCAGCAGCTTAGGACTACAAGAGACCCAGTACTTC. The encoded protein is CASSLGLQETQYF.

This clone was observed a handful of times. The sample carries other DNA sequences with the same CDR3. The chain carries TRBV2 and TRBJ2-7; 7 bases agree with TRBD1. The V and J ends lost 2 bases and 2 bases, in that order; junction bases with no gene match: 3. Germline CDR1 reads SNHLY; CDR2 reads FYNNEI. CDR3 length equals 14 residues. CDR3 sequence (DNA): TGTGCCAGCAGTGAACAGGGGGTCACCTACGAGCAGTACTTC. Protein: CASSEQGVTYEQYF.

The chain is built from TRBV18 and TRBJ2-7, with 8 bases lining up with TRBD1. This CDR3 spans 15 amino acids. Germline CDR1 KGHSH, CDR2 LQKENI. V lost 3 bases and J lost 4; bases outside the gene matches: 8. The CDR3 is CASSPTGGEGYEQYF. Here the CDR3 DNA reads TGTGCCAGCTCACCCACAGGGGGAGAGGGATACGAGCAGTACTTC. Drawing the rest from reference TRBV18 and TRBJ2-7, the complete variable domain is NAGVMQNPRHLVRRRGQEARLRCSPMKGHSHVYWYRQLPEEGLKFMVYLQKENIIDESGMPKERFSAEFPKEGPSILRIQQVVRGDSAAYFCASSPTGGEGYEQYFGPGTRLTVT.

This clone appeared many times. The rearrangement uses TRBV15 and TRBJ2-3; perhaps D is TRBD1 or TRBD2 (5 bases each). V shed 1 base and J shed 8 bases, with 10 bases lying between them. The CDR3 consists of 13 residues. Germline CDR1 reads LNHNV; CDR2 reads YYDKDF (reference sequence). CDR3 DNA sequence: TGTGCCACCAGCAGAGGGACTGGGGGTACGCAGTATTTT. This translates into CATSRGTGGTQYF. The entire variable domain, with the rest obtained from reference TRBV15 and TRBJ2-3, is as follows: DAMVIQNPRYQVTQFGKPVTLSCSQTLNHNVMYWYQQKSSQAPKLLFHYYDKDFNNEADTPDNFQSRRPNTSFCFLDIRSPGLGDTAMYLCATSRGTGGTQYFGPGTRLTVL.

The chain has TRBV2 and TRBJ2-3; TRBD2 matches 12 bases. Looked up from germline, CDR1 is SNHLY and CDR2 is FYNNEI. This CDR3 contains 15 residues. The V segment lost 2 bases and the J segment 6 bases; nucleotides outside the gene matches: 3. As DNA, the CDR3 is TGTGCCAGCAGTGAATTTCTAGCGGGAGGGGATACGCAGTATTTT. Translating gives CASSEFLAGGDTQYF.

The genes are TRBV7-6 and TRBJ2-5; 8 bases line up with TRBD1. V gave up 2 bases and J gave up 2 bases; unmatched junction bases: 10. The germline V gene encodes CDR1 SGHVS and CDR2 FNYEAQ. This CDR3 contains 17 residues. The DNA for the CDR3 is TGTGCCAGCAGCTTATCGTTGGGGACAGGAGAGCAAGAGACCCAGTACTTC. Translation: CASSLSLGTGEQETQYF.

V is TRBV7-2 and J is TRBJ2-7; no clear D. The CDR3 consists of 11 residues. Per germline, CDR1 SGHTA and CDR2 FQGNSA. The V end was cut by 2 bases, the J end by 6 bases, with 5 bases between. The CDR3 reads CASSLLSEQYF. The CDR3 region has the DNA TGTGCCAGCAGCTTATTAAGCGAGCAGTACTTC.

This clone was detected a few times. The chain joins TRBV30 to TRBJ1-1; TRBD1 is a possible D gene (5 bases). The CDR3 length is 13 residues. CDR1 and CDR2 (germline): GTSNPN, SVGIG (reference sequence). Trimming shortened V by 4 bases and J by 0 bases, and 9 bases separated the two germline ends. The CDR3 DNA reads TGTGCCTGGATCGACAGCTTGAACACTGAAGCTTTCTTT. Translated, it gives CAWIDSLNTEAFF.

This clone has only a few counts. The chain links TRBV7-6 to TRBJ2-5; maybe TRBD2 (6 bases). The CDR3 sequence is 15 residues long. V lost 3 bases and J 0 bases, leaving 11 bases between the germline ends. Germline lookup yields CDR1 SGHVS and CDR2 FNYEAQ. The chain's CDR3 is CASSFGGTYQETQYF. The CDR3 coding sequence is TGTGCCAGCAGCTTTGGCGGGACGTACCAAGAGACCCAGTACTTC.

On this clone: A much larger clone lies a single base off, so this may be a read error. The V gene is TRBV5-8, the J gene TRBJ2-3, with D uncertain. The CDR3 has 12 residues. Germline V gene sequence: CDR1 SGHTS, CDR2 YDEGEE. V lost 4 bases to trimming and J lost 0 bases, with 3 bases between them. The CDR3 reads CASSLSTDTQYF. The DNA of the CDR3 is TGTGCCAGCAGCCTAAGCACAGATACGCAGTATTTT.

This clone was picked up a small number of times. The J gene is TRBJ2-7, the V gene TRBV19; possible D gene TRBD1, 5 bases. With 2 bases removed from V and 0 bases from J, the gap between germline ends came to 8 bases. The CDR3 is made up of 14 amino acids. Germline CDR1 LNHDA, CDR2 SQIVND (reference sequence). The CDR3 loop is CASSIQGVSYEQYF. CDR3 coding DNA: TGTGCCAGTAGTATACAGGGTGTCTCCTACGAGCAGTACTTC.

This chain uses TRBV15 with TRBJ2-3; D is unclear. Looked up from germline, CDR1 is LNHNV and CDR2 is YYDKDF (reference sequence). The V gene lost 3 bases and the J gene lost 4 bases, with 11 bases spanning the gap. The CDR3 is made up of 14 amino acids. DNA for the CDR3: TGTGCCACCAGCAGCCAAGTTCATCCAGATACGCAGTATTTT. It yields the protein CATSSQVHPDTQYF.

CDR3 sequence: CASSVDKGGTEAFF. CDR3 coding DNA: TGTGCCAGCAGCGTAGATAAAGGGGGCACTGAAGCTTTCTTT. The V call is TRBV9, the J call TRBJ1-1; a weak D match, TRBD1 (6 bases). This CDR3 has 14 amino acids. V was cut by 0 bases and J by 4 bases, with 10 bases left in between. Looked up from germline, CDR1 is SGDLS and CDR2 is YYNGEE.

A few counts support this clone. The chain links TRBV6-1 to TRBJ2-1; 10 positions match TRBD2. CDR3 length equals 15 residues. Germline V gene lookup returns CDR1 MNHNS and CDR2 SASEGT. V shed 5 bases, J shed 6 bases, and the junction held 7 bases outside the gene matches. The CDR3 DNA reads TGTGCCAGCAGTAAGCTAGCGGGAGAAAGCAATGAGCAGTTCTTC. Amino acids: CASSKLAGESNEQFF.

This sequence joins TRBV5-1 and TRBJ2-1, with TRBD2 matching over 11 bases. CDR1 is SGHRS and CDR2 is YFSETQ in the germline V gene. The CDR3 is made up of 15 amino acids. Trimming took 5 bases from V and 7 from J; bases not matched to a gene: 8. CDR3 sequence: CASSLLAGASNEQFF. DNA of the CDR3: TGCGCCAGCAGTCTACTAGCGGGAGCCTCGAATGAGCAGTTCTTC.

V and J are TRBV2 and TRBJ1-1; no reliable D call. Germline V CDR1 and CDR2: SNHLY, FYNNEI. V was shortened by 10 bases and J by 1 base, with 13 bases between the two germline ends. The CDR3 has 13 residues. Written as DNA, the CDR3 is TGTGCCACCCGGGGAACTCCGAACACTGAAGCTTTCTTT. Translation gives CATRGTPNTEAFF.

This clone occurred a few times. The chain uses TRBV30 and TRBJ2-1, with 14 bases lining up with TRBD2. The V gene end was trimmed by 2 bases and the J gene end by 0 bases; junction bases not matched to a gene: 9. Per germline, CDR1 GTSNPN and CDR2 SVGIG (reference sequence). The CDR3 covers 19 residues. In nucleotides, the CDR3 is TGTGCCTGGAGTAGTACCGGGACTAGCGGGGGATTCTCCTACAATGAGCAGTTCTTC. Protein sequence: CAWSSTGTSGGFSYNEQFF.

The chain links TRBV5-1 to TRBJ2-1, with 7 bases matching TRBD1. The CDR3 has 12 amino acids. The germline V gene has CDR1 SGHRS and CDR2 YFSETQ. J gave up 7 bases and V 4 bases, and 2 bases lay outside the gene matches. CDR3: CASSATGNEQFF. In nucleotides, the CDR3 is TGCGCCAGCAGCGCGACAGGGAATGAGCAGTTCTTC. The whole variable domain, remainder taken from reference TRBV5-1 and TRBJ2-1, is KAGVTQTPRYLIKTRGQQVTLSCSPISGHRSVSWYQQTPGQGLQFLFEYFSETQRNKGNFPGRFSGRQFSNSRSEMNVSTLELGDSALYLCASSATGNEQFFGPGTRLTVL.

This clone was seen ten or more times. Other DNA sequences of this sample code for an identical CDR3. The CDR3 coding sequence is TGTGCCACCGGTTCTCCGGGGGCGGGCCAAGAGACCCAGTACTTC. As protein: CATGSPGAGQETQYF. This chain joins TRBV15 and TRBJ2-5, with D tentatively TRBD1 or TRBD2 (6 bases each). The CDR3 totals 15 residues. With 8 bases removed from V and 1 base from J, the gap between germline ends came to 17 bases. Germline V lookup: CDR1 LNHNV, CDR2 YYDKDF (reference sequence). Full variable domain (outside the CDR3, taken from reference TRBV15 and TRBJ2-5): DAMVIQNPRYQVTQFGKPVTLSCSQTLNHNVMYWYQQKSSQAPKLLFHYYDKDFNNEADTPDNFQSRRPNTSFCFLDIRSPGLGDTAMYLCATGSPGAGQETQYFGPGTRLLVL.

CDR3 amino acids: CSVIQGPNSPLHF. The CDR3 DNA follows: TGCAGCGTTATCCAGGGCCCGAATTCACCCCTCCACTTT. J is TRBJ1-6 and V is TRBV29-1; D is possibly TRBD1 (5 bases). With 5 bases removed from V and 7 bases from J, the gap between germline ends came to 12 bases. Looked up from germline, CDR1 is SQVTM and CDR2 is ANQGSEA. The CDR3 has 13 amino acids.

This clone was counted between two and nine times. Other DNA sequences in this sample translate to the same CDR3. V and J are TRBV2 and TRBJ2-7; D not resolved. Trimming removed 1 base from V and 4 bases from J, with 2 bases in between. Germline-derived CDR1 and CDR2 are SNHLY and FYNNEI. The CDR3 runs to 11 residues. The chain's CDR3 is CASSEVYEQYF. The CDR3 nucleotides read TGTGCCAGCAGTGAAGTTTACGAGCAGTACTTC.

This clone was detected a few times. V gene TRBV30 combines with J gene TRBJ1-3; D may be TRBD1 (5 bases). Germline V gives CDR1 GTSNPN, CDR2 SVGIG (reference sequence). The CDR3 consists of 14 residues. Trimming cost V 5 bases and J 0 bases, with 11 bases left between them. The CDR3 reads CAWARQISGNTIYF. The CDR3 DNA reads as TGTGCCTGGGCAAGACAGATCTCTGGAAACACCATATATTTT.

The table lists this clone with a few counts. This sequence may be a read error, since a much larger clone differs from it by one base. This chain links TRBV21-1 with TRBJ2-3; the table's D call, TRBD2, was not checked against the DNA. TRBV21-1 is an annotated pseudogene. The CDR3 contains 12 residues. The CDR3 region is CASSEFTDTQYF. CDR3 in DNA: TGTGCCAGCAGCGAGTTCACAGATACGCAGTATTTT.

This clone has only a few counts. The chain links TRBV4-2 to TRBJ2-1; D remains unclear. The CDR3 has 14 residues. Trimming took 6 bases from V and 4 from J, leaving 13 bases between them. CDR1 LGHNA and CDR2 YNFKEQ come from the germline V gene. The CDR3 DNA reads TGTGCCAGCAGTCTAAATACGGTGTACAATGAGCAGTTCTTC. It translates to CASSLNTVYNEQFF.

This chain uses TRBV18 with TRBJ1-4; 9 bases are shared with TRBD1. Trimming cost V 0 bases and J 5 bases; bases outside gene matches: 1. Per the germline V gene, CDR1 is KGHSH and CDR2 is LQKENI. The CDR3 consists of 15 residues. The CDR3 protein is CASSPPGQGNEKLFF. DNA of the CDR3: TGTGCCAGCTCACCACCGGGACAGGGAAATGAAAAACTGTTTTTT.

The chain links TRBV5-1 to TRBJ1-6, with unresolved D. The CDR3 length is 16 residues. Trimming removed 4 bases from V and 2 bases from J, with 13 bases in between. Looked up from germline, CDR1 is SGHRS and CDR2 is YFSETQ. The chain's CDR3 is CASSPRSSTYNSPLHF. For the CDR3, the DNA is TGCGCCAGCAGCCCGCGATCAAGTACCTATAATTCACCCCTCCACTTT.